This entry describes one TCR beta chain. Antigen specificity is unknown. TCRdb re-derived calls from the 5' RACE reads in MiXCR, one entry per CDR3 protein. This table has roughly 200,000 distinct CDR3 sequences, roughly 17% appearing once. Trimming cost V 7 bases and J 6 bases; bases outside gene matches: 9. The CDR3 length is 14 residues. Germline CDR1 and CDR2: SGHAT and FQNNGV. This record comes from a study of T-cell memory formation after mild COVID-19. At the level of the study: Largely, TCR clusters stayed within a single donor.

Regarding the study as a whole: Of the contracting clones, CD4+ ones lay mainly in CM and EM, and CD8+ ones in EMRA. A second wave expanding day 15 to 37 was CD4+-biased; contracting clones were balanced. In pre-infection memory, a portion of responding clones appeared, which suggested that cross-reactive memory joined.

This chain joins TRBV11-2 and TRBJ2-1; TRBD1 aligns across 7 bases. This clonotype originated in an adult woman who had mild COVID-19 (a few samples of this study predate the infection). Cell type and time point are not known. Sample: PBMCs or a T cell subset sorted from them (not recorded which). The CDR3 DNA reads TGTGCCAGCACCGGCCCGCAGGGGGTCAATGAGCAGTTCTTC. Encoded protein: CASTGPQGVNEQFF.